This is a list of T cell receptor beta chains from one sample in a study of cytomegalovirus exposure and HLA in healthy donors. Here immunoSEQ multiplex PCR was the method, and the copy in TCRdb shows in-frame clones only, minus some. The sample yields over 100,000 clones, about 76% seen once. The sequenced sample consisted of PBMCs. These receptors were collected from a woman in her twenties or thirties in good health and CMV-seronegative. CDR3s include the opening cysteine and the closing phenylalanine or tryptophan. Fields, in order: V gene, CDR3 protein.

v_gene: TRBV2
CDR3aa: CASGDRGNEQFF

v_gene: TRBV5-6
CDR3aa: CASSLELAGSYNEQFF

v_gene: TRBV6-5
CDR3aa: CASSSTGGQYF

v_gene: TRBV9
CDR3aa: CASSVGSGTISYEQYF

v_gene: TRBV27
CDR3aa: CASSRGGLAGAGELFF

v_gene: TRBV11-2
CDR3aa: CASSQGLMETQYF

v_gene: TRBV5-4
CDR3aa: CASSLQGALETQYF

v_gene: TRBV18
CDR3aa: CASSPYDGRAPGELFF

v_gene: TRBV19
CDR3aa: CASSKWAETYPPLYEQYF

v_gene: TRBV29-1
CDR3aa: CSVDRGLAGGGEQFF

v_gene: TRBV18
CDR3aa: CASSPQTDQETQYF

v_gene: TRBV19
CDR3aa: CASRSGGSYNEQFF

v_gene: TRBV5-1
CDR3aa: CASSLDGGPSETQYF

v_gene: TRBV4-1
CDR3aa: CASSQGPAGVNNEQFF

v_gene: TRBV5-1
CDR3aa: CASSLSGVTYEQYF

v_gene: TRBV2
CDR3aa: CASSEAGQITGELFF

v_gene: TRBV11-2
CDR3aa: CASSFRGAGVGDEQFF

v_gene: TRBV5-1
CDR3aa: CASSLELAPQYF

v_gene: TRBV5-1
CDR3aa: CASSLEAGGVGYTF

v_gene: TRBV28
CDR3aa: CASSLWRGYEQYF

v_gene: TRBV7-3
CDR3aa: CASSYRPSGELFF

v_gene: TRBV25-1
CDR3aa: CASSEGQYYGYTF

v_gene: TRBV4-1
CDR3aa: CASSLGGDGEKLFF

v_gene: TRBV4-3
CDR3aa: CASSQDFVGDMGDEQFF

v_gene: TRBV25-1
CDR3aa: CASSELGVHNEQFF

v_gene: TRBV28
CDR3aa: CASSLLQGSTGELFF

v_gene: TRBV11-2
CDR3aa: CASSSPIGGQETQYF

v_gene: TRBV19
CDR3aa: CASSPGTSGEQYF

v_gene: TRBV11-2
CDR3aa: CASSFDRVADEQYF

v_gene: TRBV14
CDR3aa: CASSHGQLQYF

v_gene: TRBV5-1
CDR3aa: CASSFTYSGNGEQFF

v_gene: TRBV7-9
CDR3aa: CASSPRGQNYGYTF

v_gene: TRBV19
CDR3aa: CASRMGGGGDGYTF

v_gene: TRBV7-8
CDR3aa: CASSFRIGSGQSTPGELFF

v_gene: TRBV6-4
CDR3aa: CASTLPGTGTSYEQYF

v_gene: TRBV2
CDR3aa: CASMGQGTSTDTQYF

v_gene: TRBV11-3
CDR3aa: CASSPRTSPGETQYF

v_gene: TRBV27
CDR3aa: CASSLSNRGETQYF

v_gene: TRBV30
CDR3aa: CAWSLALNTGELFF

v_gene: TRBV27
CDR3aa: CASNSGSTYEQYF

v_gene: TRBV9
CDR3aa: CASSVAQTGFYEQYF

v_gene: TRBV15
CDR3aa: CATSTGGEFSYNEQFF

v_gene: TRBV19
CDR3aa: CASSIMTSGSYEQFF

v_gene: TRBV10-2
CDR3aa: CASSALAGWTGELFF

v_gene: TRBV27
CDR3aa: CASGYTEAFF

v_gene: TRBV4-2
CDR3aa: CASSPTRGLEIAGGFRAYNEQFF

v_gene: TRBV5-4
CDR3aa: CASSKWTGGSETQYF

v_gene: TRBV29-1
CDR3aa: CSARGGPNTEAFF

v_gene: TRBV7-3
CDR3aa: CASSSGTGFNEQFF

v_gene: TRBV29-1
CDR3aa: CSGAGQLNTEAFF

v_gene: TRBV27
CDR3aa: CASSLYWDRATYNEQFF

v_gene: TRBV5-1
CDR3aa: CASSLGWTGSNYGYTF

v_gene: TRBV7-2
CDR3aa: CASSLVQGAYEQYF

v_gene: TRBV29-1
CDR3aa: CSVELGQGAGEQFF

v_gene: TRBV7-9
CDR3aa: CASSTSGRTNEKLFF